What follows are 13 T cell receptor beta chains derived from one specimen sequenced in a study of glioma-infiltrating T cells. Amplification of TCR alpha and beta CDR3 regions from RNA used iRepertoire nested multiplex PCR. TCRdb ran MiXCR on the multiplex PCR reads and lists one entry per CDR3 protein. Here the sample spans over 100,000 distinct CDR3 sequences, around a quarter being singletons. Sequenced material: glioma tissue, nonneoplastic brain tissue, or PBMCs (not recorded which). The origin of the receptors is a human donor with low-grade glioma or glioblastoma, undergoing nonglioma brain surgery, or in good health (not recorded which).

On this clonotype itself: This sequence may be a read error, since a much larger clone differs from it by one base. The genes are TRBV18 and TRBJ2-1; D not resolved. The CDR3 runs to 15 residues. Trimming took off 5 bases at V and 1 base at J, with 12 bases between the two ends. The germline gives CDR1 KGHSH, CDR2 LQKENI. The DNA of the CDR3 is TGTGCCAGCTCAACGACATGCCAATCCTACAATGAGCAGTTCTTC. Its translation is CASSTTCQSYNEQFF.

This clonotype was recorded many times. V gene TRBV6-1 combines with J gene TRBJ2-1; 10 bases map to TRBD1. The CDR3 totals 15 residues. Germline V gene lookup returns CDR1 MNHNS and CDR2 SASEGT. The V and J ends lost 5 bases and 4 bases, in that order; junction bases with no gene match: 5. CDR3: CASSPGQGRYNEQFF. The CDR3 DNA follows: TGTGCCAGCAGTCCGGGACAGGGGCGTTACAATGAGCAGTTCTTC.

The chain couples TRBV24-1 to TRBJ2-1; D uncertain. The ends were cut back, 9 bases at V and 0 bases at J, with 8 bases in the middle. The CDR3 runs to 13 residues. The V gene's germline CDR1 is KGHDR and CDR2 SFDVKD. The CDR3 is CATGFSSYNEQFF. CDR3 nucleotide sequence: TGTGCCACCGGTTTCTCCTCCTACAATGAGCAGTTCTTC.

Remarks on this clonotype: This could be a read error, since a much larger clone is one nucleotide away. This rearrangement joins TRBV11-2 to TRBJ2-2; 9 nucleotides agree with TRBD2. The V gene's germline CDR1 is SGHAT and CDR2 FQNNGV. There are 19 residues in the CDR3. The CDR3 is CASSFVALAGGRNPGERFF. Written as DNA, the CDR3 is TGTGCCAGCAGCTTCGTAGCTTTGGCGGGAGGGAGGAATCCCGGGGAGCGGTTTTTT. Full variable domain (rest looked up from reference TRBV11-2 and TRBJ2-2): EAGVAQSPRYKIIEKRQSVAFWCNPISGHATLYWYQQILGQGPKLLIQFQNNGVVDDSQLPKDRFSAERLKGVDSTLKIQPAKLEDSAVYLCASSFVALAGGRNPGERFFGEGSRLTVL.

This clonotype has at least ten counts. The chain employs TRBV27 and TRBJ1-6; D ambiguous. This CDR3 spans 13 amino acids. V lost 0 bases and J 8 bases, leaving 5 bases between the germline ends. Germline loops: CDR1 MNHEY, CDR2 SMNVEV (reference sequence). The CDR3 DNA is TGTGCCAGCAGTTTATCGATGGATTCACCCCTCCACTTT. Amino acids: CASSLSMDSPLHF.

Remarks on this clonotype: Given a much more abundant clone one base away, this may be a read error. The chain is built from TRBV7-4 and TRBJ2-1, with D perhaps given as TRBD1 or TRBD2 (6 bases each). This CDR3 has 17 residues. CDR1 is SGHVT and CDR2 is SQSDAQ in the germline V gene. In nucleotides, the CDR3 is TGTGCCAGCAGAGGGGGAACGGGAGACCGCTCCTACGATGAGCAGTTCTTC. As protein: CASRGGTGDRSYDEQFF.

This clonotype was observed at least ten times. The CDR3 sequence: CASSPTGVSYEQYF. The CDR3 nucleotides are TGCGCCAGCAGCCCGACAGGGGTCTCCTACGAGCAGTACTTC. The chain joins TRBV5-1 to TRBJ2-7; 8 nucleotides match TRBD1. CDR1 SGHRS and CDR2 YFSETQ come from the germline V gene. V shed 4 bases and J 0 bases; nucleotides not matched to a gene: 3. The CDR3 runs to 14 residues.

The sample holds many counts of this clonotype. The CDR3 DNA sequence: TGCGCCAGCAGTAACGCCAGGGCGGACACTGAAGCTTTCTTT. Translation: CASSNARADTEAFF. The chain employs TRBV5-1 and TRBJ1-1; D may be TRBD1 (5 bases). CDR3 length equals 14 residues. Germline V gene lookup returns CDR1 SGHRS and CDR2 YFSETQ. The V and J ends lost 5 bases and 3 bases respectively, with 14 bases between them. The whole variable domain, filled in from reference TRBV5-1 and TRBJ1-1, reads KAGVTQTPRYLIKTRGQQVTLSCSPISGHRSVSWYQQTPGQGLQFLFEYFSETQRNKGNFPGRFSGRQFSNSRSEMNVSTLELGDSALYLCASSNARADTEAFFGQGTRLTVV.

This clonotype was picked up many times. V and J are TRBV12-3 or TRBV12-4 and TRBJ1-5; D ambiguous. Trimming cost V 4 bases and J 4 bases, with 8 bases left between them. The CDR3 loop spans 13 amino acids. CDR3 sequence: CASSWDANQPQHF. CDR3 in DNA: TGTGCCAGCAGTTGGGATGCTAATCAGCCCCAGCATTTT.

This clonotype appeared many times. The chain is built from TRBV7-9 and TRBJ2-3; D might be TRBD1 or TRBD2, each matching 6 bases. V lost 2 bases to trimming and J lost 2 bases, with 14 bases between them. Per the germline V gene, CDR1 is SEHNR and CDR2 is FQNEAQ (reference sequence). This CDR3 has 16 residues. CDR3 amino acids: CASSLSRGTLTDTQYF. The CDR3 coding sequence is TGTGCCAGCAGCTTATCCCGGGGGACACTCACAGATACGCAGTATTTT. The full variable domain, in which reference TRBV7-9 and TRBJ2-3 provide the parts outside the CDR3, is DTGVSQNPRHKITKRGQNVTFRCDPISEHNRLYWYRQTLGQGPEFLTYFQNEAQLEKSRLLSDRFSAERPKGSFSTLEIQRTEQGDSAMYLCASSLSRGTLTDTQYFGPGTRLTVL.

J is TRBJ1-3 and V is TRBV10-3; D is possibly TRBD1 (6 bases). V lost 10 bases to trimming and J lost 0 bases, with 16 bases between them. The germline V gene has CDR1 ENHRY and CDR2 SYGVKD. The CDR3 covers 15 residues. CDR3 region: CATWDTGYSGNTIYF. Written as DNA, the CDR3 is TGTGCCACCTGGGACACGGGATACTCTGGAAACACCATATATTTT.

This clonotype has ten or more counts. The V call is TRBV7-2, the J call TRBJ2-4, with D possibly being TRBD1 or TRBD2 (5 bases each). The ends were cut back, 1 base at V and 8 bases at J, with 18 bases in the middle. The CDR3 has 16 amino acids. Looked up from germline, CDR1 is SGHTA and CDR2 is FQGNSA. The CDR3 coding sequence is TGTGCCAGCAGCTTAGAGGAGCGTCCCGGGGCGGACATTCAGTACTTC. Protein product: CASSLEERPGADIQYF.

The rearrangement joins TRBV5-1 to TRBJ2-7; 7 nucleotides match TRBD2. V lost 4 bases and J lost 3; bases outside the gene matches: 7. CDR1 is SGHRS, CDR2 YFSETQ, per germline. CDR3 length equals 14 residues. CDR3 sequence reads: CASSPGLPGYEQYF. As DNA, the CDR3 is TGCGCCAGCAGCCCGGGACTACCCGGCTACGAGCAGTACTTC.